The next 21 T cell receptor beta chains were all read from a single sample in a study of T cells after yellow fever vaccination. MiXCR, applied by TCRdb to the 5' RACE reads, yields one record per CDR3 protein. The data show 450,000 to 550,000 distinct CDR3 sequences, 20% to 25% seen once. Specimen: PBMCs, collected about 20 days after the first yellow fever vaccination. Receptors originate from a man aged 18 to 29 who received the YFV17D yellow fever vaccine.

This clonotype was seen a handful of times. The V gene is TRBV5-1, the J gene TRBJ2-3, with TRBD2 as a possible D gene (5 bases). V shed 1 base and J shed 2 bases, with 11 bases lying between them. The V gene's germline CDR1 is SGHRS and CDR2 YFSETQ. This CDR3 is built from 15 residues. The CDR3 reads CASSLSDFFTDTQYF. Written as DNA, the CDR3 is TGCGCCAGCAGCTTGTCGGACTTCTTCACAGATACGCAGTATTTT.

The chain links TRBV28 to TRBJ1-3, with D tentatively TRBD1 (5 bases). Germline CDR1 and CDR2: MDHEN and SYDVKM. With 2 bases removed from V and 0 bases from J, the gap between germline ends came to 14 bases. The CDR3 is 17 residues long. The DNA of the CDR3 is TGTGCCAGCAGTTTAGGTCTAGACAGCCTCTCTGGAAACACCATATATTTT. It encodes CASSLGLDSLSGNTIYF.

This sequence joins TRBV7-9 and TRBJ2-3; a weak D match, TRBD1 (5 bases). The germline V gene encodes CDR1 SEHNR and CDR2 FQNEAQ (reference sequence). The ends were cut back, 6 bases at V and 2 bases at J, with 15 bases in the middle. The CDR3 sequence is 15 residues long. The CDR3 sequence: CASRATPTDTDTQYF. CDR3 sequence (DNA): TGTGCCAGCAGGGCAACACCGACAGACACAGATACGCAGTATTTT. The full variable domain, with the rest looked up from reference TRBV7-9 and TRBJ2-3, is DTGVSQNPRHKITKRGQNVTFRCDPISEHNRLYWYRQTLGQGPEFLTYFQNEAQLEKSRLLSDRFSAERPKGSFSTLEIQRTEQGDSAMYLCASRATPTDTDTQYFGPGTRLTVL.

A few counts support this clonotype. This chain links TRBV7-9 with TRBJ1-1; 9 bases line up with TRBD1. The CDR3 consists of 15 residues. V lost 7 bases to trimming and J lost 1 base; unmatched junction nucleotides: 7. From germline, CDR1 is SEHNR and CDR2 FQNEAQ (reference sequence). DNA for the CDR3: TGTGCCAGCACTCTTGGGGGACAGGGGAACACTGAAGCTTTCTTT. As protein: CASTLGGQGNTEAFF.

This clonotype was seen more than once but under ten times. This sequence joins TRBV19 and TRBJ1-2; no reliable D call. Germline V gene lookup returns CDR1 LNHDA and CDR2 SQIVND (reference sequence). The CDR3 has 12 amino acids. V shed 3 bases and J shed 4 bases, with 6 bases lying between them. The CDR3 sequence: CASSMSAYGYTF. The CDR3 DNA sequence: TGTGCCAGTAGTATGTCGGCCTATGGCTACACCTTC.

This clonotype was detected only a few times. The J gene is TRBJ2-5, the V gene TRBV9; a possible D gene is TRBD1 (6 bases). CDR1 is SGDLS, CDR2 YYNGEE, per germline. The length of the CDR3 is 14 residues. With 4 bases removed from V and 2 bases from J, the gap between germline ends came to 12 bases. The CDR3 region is CASSTAGTQETQYF. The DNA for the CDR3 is TGTGCCAGCAGCACCGCCGGGACACAAGAGACCCAGTACTTC.

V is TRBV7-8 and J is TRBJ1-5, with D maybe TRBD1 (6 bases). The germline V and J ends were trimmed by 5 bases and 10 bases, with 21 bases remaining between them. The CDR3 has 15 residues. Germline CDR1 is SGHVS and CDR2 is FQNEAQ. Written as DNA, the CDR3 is TGTGCCAGCAGCGAGTTACAGGGCGGATTTAGACCCCAGCATTTT. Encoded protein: CASSELQGGFRPQHF.

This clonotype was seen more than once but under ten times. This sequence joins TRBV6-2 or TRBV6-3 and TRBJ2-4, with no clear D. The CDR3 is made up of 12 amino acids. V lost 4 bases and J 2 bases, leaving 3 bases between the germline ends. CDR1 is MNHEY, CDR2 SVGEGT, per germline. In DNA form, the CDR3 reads TGTGCCAGCAGTTGGCCCAAAAACATTCAGTACTTC. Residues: CASSWPKNIQYF.

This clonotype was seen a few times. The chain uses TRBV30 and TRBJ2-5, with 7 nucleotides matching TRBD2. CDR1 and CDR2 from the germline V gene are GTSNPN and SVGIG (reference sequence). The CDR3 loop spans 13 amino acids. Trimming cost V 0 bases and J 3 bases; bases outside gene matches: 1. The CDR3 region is CAWSVRGEETQYF. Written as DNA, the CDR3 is TGTGCCTGGAGTGTACGGGGGGAAGAGACCCAGTACTTC. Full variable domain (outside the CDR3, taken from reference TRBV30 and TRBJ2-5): SQTIHQWPATLVQPVGSPLSLECTVEGTSNPNLYWYRQAAGRGLQLLFYSVGIGQISSEVPQNLSASRPQDRQFILSSKKLLLSDSGFYLCAWSVRGEETQYFGPGTRLLVL.

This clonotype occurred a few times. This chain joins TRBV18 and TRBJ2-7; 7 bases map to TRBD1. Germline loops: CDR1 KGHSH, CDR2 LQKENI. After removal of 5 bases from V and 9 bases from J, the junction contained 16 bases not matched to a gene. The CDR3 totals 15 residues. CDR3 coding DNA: TGTGCCAGCTCATTTCGGACAGGCTTCCCAAAGCGGCAGTACGTC. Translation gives CASSFRTGFPKRQYV.

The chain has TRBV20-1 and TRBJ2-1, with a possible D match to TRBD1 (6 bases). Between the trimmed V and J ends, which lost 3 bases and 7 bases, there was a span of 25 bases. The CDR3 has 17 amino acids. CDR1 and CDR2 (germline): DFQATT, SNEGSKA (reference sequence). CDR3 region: CSARDPLRAGVVNEQFF. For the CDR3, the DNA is TGCAGTGCTAGGGACCCCCTCAGAGCAGGGGTTGTGAATGAGCAGTTCTTC.

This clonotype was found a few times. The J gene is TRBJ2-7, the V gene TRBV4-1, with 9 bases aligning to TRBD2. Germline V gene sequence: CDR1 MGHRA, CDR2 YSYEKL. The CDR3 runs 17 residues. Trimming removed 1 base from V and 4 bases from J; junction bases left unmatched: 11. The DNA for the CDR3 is TGCGCCAGCAGCCAAGTGGGGCCGGGACTAGCTGCGTACGAGCAGTACTTC. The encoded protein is CASSQVGPGLAAYEQYF.

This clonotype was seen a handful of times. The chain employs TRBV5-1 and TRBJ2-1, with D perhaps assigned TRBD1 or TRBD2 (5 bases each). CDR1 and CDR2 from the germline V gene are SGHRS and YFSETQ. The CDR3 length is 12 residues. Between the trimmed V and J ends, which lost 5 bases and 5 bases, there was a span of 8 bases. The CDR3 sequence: CASSRGHNEQFF. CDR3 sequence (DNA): TGCGCCAGCAGTCGGGGCCACAATGAGCAGTTCTTC.

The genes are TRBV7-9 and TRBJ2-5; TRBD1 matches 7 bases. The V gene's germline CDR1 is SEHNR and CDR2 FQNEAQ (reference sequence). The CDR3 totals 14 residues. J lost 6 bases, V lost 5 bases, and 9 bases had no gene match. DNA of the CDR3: TGTGCCAGCAGCGGTGAACAGGGGATCCAGACCCAGTACTTC. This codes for CASSGEQGIQTQYF.

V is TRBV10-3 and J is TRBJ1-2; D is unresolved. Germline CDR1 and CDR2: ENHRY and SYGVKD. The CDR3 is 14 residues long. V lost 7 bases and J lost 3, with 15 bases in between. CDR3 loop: CAIKKGESYYGYTF. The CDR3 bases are TGTGCCATCAAAAAGGGTGAGAGTTACTATGGCTACACCTTC.

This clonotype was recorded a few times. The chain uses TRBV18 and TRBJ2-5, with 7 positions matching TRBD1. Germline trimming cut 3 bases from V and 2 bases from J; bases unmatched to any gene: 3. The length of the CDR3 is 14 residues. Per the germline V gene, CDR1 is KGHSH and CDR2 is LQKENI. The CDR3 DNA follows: TGTGCCAGCTCACCGGACAGGAGACAAGAGACCCAGTACTTC. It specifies CASSPDRRQETQYF.

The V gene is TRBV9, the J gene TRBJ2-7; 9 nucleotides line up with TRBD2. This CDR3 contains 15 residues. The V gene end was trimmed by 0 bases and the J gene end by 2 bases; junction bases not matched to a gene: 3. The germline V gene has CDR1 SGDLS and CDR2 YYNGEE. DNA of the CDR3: TGTGCCAGCAGCGTAGATAGCGGGGGAACCTACGAGCAGTACTTC. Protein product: CASSVDSGGTYEQYF.

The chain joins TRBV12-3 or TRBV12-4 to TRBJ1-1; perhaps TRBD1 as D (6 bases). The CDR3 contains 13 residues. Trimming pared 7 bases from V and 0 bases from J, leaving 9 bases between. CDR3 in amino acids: CASKGQLNTEAFF. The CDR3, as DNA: TGTGCCAGCAAAGGACAGCTGAACACTGAAGCTTTCTTT.

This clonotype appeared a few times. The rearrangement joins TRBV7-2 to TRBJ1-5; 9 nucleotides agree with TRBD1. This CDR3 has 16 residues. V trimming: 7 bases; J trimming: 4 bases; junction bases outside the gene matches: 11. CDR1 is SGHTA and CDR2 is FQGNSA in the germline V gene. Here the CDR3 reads CASNVQGAMGNQPQHF. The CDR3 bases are TGTGCCAGCAACGTACAGGGGGCGATGGGGAATCAGCCCCAGCATTTT.

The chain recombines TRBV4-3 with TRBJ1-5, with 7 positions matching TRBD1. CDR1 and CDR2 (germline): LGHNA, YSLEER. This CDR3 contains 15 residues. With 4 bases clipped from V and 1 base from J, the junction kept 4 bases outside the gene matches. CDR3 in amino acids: CASSLRQGSNQPQHF. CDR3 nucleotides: TGCGCCAGCAGCCTCAGACAGGGAAGCAATCAGCCCCAGCATTTT.

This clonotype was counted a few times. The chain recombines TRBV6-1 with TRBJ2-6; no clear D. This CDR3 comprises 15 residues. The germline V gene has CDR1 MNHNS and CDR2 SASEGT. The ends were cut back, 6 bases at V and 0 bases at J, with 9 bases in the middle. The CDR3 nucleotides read TGTGCCAGCAGGGGCGAATCCTCTGGGGCCAACGTCCTGACTTTC. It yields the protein CASRGESSGANVLTF.